One and the same sample provided the 15 T cell receptor beta chains below, sequenced in a study of early T cells in non-severe SARS-CoV-2 infection. TCRdb analysed the 5' RACE reads with MiXCR anew, one entry per CDR3 protein. The top ten clones hold approximately 9.6% of a sample with nearly 60,000 distinct CDR3 sequences, about 13% of them seen once. Sequencing was done on a sample of whole blood. Source of these receptors: an adult who was a healthcare worker with PCR-confirmed SARS-CoV-2 infection or an uninfected control (not recorded which).

The chain uses TRBV10-3 and TRBJ1-2; no clear D. Germline lookup yields CDR1 ENHRY and CDR2 SYGVKD. V lost 3 bases, J lost 0 bases, and 5 bases lay in between. There are 13 residues in the CDR3. This CDR3 reads CAISDSPNYGYTF. The CDR3, as DNA: TGTGCCATCAGTGACAGCCCTAACTATGGCTACACCTTC.

V usage is TRBV29-1 and J usage is TRBJ2-1; 7 bases line up with TRBD1. This CDR3 contains 12 residues. V trimming: 6 bases; J trimming: 9 bases; junction bases outside the gene matches: 8. Germline values: CDR1 SQVTM, CDR2 ANQGSEA. The CDR3 protein is CSVSTGLSEQFF. DNA of the CDR3: TGCAGCGTCTCGACAGGGTTAAGTGAGCAGTTCTTC.

The sample holds many counts of this clonotype. J is TRBJ2-2 and V is TRBV20-1; possible D gene TRBD1, 5 bases. The CDR3 has 15 residues. CDR1 DFQATT and CDR2 SNEGSKA come from the germline V gene (reference sequence). Trimming shortened V by 6 bases and J by 1 base, and 15 bases separated the two germline ends. CDR3 DNA: TGCAGTGCACCTCTCAGGGCCCTGAACACCGGGGAGCTGTTTTTT. Its translation: CSAPLRALNTGELFF.

The J gene is TRBJ2-1, the V gene TRBV5-1, with 7 positions matching TRBD1. Trimming at V came to 0 bases and at J to 8 bases, leaving 5 bases not matched to a gene. The CDR3 totals 14 residues. Germline CDR1 reads SGHRS; CDR2 reads YFSETQ. The CDR3 sequence is CASSLEDRADEQFF. CDR3 bases: TGCGCCAGCAGCTTGGAAGACAGGGCCGATGAGCAGTTCTTC. Full variable domain (missing parts from reference TRBV5-1 and TRBJ2-1): KAGVTQTPRYLIKTRGQQVTLSCSPISGHRSVSWYQQTPGQGLQFLFEYFSETQRNKGNFPGRFSGRQFSNSRSEMNVSTLELGDSALYLCASSLEDRADEQFFGPGTRLTVL.

This clonotype was counted only a few times. The V gene is TRBV14, the J gene TRBJ2-7; the D gene is possibly TRBD1 (6 bases). Germline V lookup: CDR1 SGHDN, CDR2 FVKESK. The ends were cut back, 0 bases at V and 3 bases at J, with 15 bases in the middle. This CDR3 has 16 residues. The CDR3 region is CASSQDRPGALYEQYF. DNA of the CDR3: TGTGCCAGCAGCCAAGATAGGCCAGGGGCCCTCTACGAGCAGTACTTC. Together with reference TRBV14 and TRBJ2-7, the CDR3 gives the full variable domain: EAGVTQFPSHSVIEKGQTVTLRCDPISGHDNLYWYRRVMGKEIKFLLHFVKESKQDESGMPNNRFLAERTGGTYSTLKVQPAELEDSGVYFCASSQDRPGALYEQYFGPGTRLTVT.

This clonotype was seen only a few times. The chain is built from TRBV3-1 and TRBJ1-1; no clear D. V was shortened by 1 base and J by 6 bases, with 9 bases between the two germline ends. The CDR3 has 13 amino acids. In germline, CDR1 is LGHDT, CDR2 YNNKEL (reference sequence). CDR3 sequence: CASSQVGSSEAFF. DNA of the CDR3: TGTGCCAGCAGCCAAGTAGGGTCCTCTGAAGCTTTCTTT.

V gene TRBV20-1 combines with J gene TRBJ2-1; D possibly corresponds to TRBD1 (6 bases). The germline V and J ends were trimmed by 1 base and 10 bases, with 14 bases remaining between them. The CDR3 contains 13 residues. Germline V lookup: CDR1 DFQATT, CDR2 SNEGSKA (reference sequence). In DNA, the CDR3 is TGCAGTGCTAGAGGAAACAGGGTTTGGGAGCAGTTCTTC. Translated, it gives CSARGNRVWEQFF.

This clonotype was seen a handful of times. The chain combines TRBV7-9 with TRBJ1-2, with unresolved D. The CDR3 length is 11 residues. Trimming left V 7 bases short and J 8 bases short, with 11 bases between. CDR1 is SEHNR and CDR2 is FQNEAQ in the germline V gene (reference sequence). The chain's CDR3 is CASNPPRGYTF. DNA for the CDR3: TGTGCCAGCAACCCCCCACGGGGCTACACCTTC.

V is TRBV10-3 and J is TRBJ1-1; the match to TRBD1 covers 8 bases. Germline values: CDR1 ENHRY, CDR2 SYGVKD. This CDR3 region has 14 residues. J lost 3 bases, V lost 4 bases, and 4 bases had no gene match. As DNA, the CDR3 is TGTGCCATCAGTGCCAGGGGGCGCGACACTGAAGCTTTCTTT. Its protein is CAISARGRDTEAFF.

This clonotype occurred once. The chain carries TRBV9 and TRBJ2-3; D is unclear. CDR1 is SGDLS and CDR2 is YYNGEE in the germline V gene. V shed 3 bases and J shed 4 bases, with 15 bases lying between them. CDR3 length: 15 residues. CDR3 protein: CASSAGDFQADTQYF. DNA of the CDR3: TGTGCCAGCAGCGCCGGAGACTTCCAAGCAGATACGCAGTATTTT.

The chain recombines TRBV2 with TRBJ2-2; TRBD2 matches 9 bases. V trimming: 5 bases; J trimming: 0 bases; junction bases outside the gene matches: 1. The CDR3 has 15 residues. Germline V lookup: CDR1 SNHLY, CDR2 FYNNEI. The CDR3 spells CASSRLAANTGELFF. The CDR3 DNA is TGTGCCAGCAGTCGACTAGCGGCGAACACCGGGGAGCTGTTTTTT.

This clonotype was recorded many times. This chain uses TRBV14 with TRBJ2-3; TRBD1 is a possible D gene (6 bases). In germline, CDR1 is SGHDN, CDR2 FVKESK. Between the trimmed V and J ends, which lost 5 bases and 2 bases, there was a span of 14 bases. The CDR3 has 15 residues. The CDR3 DNA reads as TGTGCCAGCAGCGGGGACAAGAAGCTCACAGATACGCAGTATTTT. This translates into CASSGDKKLTDTQYF.

This clonotype has just a few counts. This chain uses TRBV29-1 with TRBJ1-1, with unresolved D. Germline values: CDR1 SQVTM, CDR2 ANQGSEA. Trimming stripped 2 bases from V and 1 base from J, with 20 bases between. The CDR3 has 17 residues. CDR3 DNA sequence: TGCAGCGTTGAACTAGCTCGGAATATTCGATCGAACACTGAAGCTTTCTTT. Translation gives CSVELARNIRSNTEAFF.

This clonotype has just a few counts. The chain employs TRBV7-2 and TRBJ2-7, with D possibly being TRBD1 (7 bases). V dropped 5 bases and J dropped 1 base, with 15 bases sitting between them. Germline loops: CDR1 SGHTA, CDR2 FQGNSA. The CDR3 has 15 residues. As DNA, the CDR3 is TGTGCCAGCAGCACCGGCGGGACAGTTTCCTACGAGCAGTACTTC. Protein sequence: CASSTGGTVSYEQYF.

This clonotype was observed many times. The CDR3 loop reads CSPGTSYTEAFF. CDR3 nucleotides: TGCAGTCCCGGGACGTCCTACACTGAAGCTTTCTTT. The V call is TRBV20-1, the J call TRBJ1-1; TRBD1 is a possible D gene (5 bases). V was clipped by 8 bases and J by 3 bases, with 13 bases between them. This CDR3 is 12 amino acids long. Germline CDR1 and CDR2: DFQATT and SNEGSKA (reference sequence).